This T cell receptor (beta chain) was observed in a study of molecular identifiers for immune sequencing clone quantification. Study outcomes and limitations: Investigators reportedly could detect spiked Jurkat TCR RNA from one cell among 950,000 or so naive cells.

This clonotype showed up many times. Antigen specificity is unknown. At one of its ends the junction is not consistent with the germline gene, which may arise from a read error. TCRdb itself ran the PCR reads through MiXCR, one entry per CDR3 protein. The sample includes some 320,000 distinct CDR3 sequences, 20% to 25% of them seen just once. Libraries for naive CD8 T cells, which were made from approximately 22,000 to 940,000 sorted cells, drew on 10%, 30% or 50% of the RNA. This clonotype was obtained from a human donor in good health. Some libraries in this study had Jurkat cell RNA spiked in. Sample: naive CD8+ T cells from blood, with Jurkat cell RNA spiked in. The subset was: FACS-sorted CD8+CD4-CCR7+CD45RA+ naive T cells.

This chain's CDR3 is CASSLAGQGPHQPQHF. Written as DNA, the CDR3 is TGTGCCAGCAGTTTAGCCGGACAGGGGCCCCATCAGCCCCAGCATTTT. The chain links TRBV7-9 to TRBJ1-5; TRBD1 matches at 9 bases. The germline gives CDR1 SEHNR, CDR2 FQNEAQ (reference sequence). This CDR3 spans 16 amino acids. The full variable domain, with the rest looked up from reference TRBV7-9 and TRBJ1-5, is DTGVSQNPRHKITKRGQNVTFRCDPISEHNRLYWYRQTLGQGPEFLTYFQNEAQLEKSRLLSDRFSAERPKGSFSTLEIQRTEQGDSAMYLCASSLAGQGPHQPQHFGDGTRLSIL.